The next 5 T cell receptor beta chains were all read from a single sample in a study of cytomegalovirus exposure and HLA in healthy donors. A multiplex PCR was run with 60 Vbeta primers and 13 Jbeta primers. Using immunoSEQ multiplex PCR, the repertoire was profiled, and TCRdb retains in-frame clones only, with some absent. The sample includes about 120,000 clones, around 62% seen only once; the top ten take around 9.7%. Sequenced input: PBMCs. Source of these receptors: a woman between 35 and 50 years old in good health and CMV-seropositive.

The chain employs TRBV4-3 and TRBJ2-1; TRBD2 is a possible D gene (6 bases). This CDR3 has 16 residues. The ends were cut back, 0 bases at V and 3 bases at J, with 12 bases in the middle. The germline V gene encodes CDR1 LGHNA and CDR2 YSLEER. The CDR3 DNA is TGCGCCAGCAGCCAAGATATGGTGGGGGGCTACAATGAGCAGTTCTTC. Translated, it gives CASSQDMVGGYNEQFF.

The chain links TRBV25-1 to TRBJ2-1; D not certain. V lost 8 bases and J 3 bases, leaving 20 bases between the germline ends. This CDR3 region has 16 residues. The germline CDR1 and CDR2 sequences are MGHDK and SYGVNS. The CDR3 sequence is CASGSSDLYYYNEQFF. The CDR3 DNA sequence: TGTGCCAGCGGGTCCTCCGACTTATACTACTACAATGAGCAGTTCTTC. The full variable domain, rest sourced from reference TRBV25-1 and TRBJ2-1, is EADIYQTPRYLVIGTGKKITLECSQTMGHDKMYWYQQDPGMELHLIHYSYGVNSTEKGDLSSESTVSRIRTEHFPLTLESARPSHTSQYLCASGSSDLYYYNEQFFGPGTRLTVL.

V gene TRBV5-1 combines with J gene TRBJ2-1; TRBD2 agrees at 8 bases. The germline gives CDR1 SGHRS, CDR2 YFSETQ. The length of the CDR3 is 20 residues. V lost 6 bases and J lost 5; bases outside the gene matches: 25. This CDR3 reads CASNSGGTRTYPDPDNEQFF. The CDR3 DNA reads TGCGCCAGCAACTCCGGTGGGACTAGGACCTATCCGGACCCCGACAATGAGCAGTTCTTC.

The chain recombines TRBV6-5 with TRBJ1-1; D gene uncertain. Between the trimmed V and J ends, which lost 6 bases and 3 bases, there was a span of 17 bases. The CDR3 consists of 15 residues. Germline values: CDR1 MNHEY, CDR2 SVGAGI. For the CDR3, the DNA is TGTGCCAGCAGACCCGGTCCCGCCGAGGACACTGAAGCTTTCTTT. Protein: CASRPGPAEDTEAFF.

V gene TRBV19 combines with J gene TRBJ2-5; D ambiguous. CDR3 length: 13 amino acids. V was shortened by 3 bases and J by 0 bases, with 5 bases between the two germline ends. Germline lookup yields CDR1 LNHDA and CDR2 SQIVND (reference sequence). The CDR3 region is CASSISHQETQYF. CDR3 DNA: TGTGCCAGTAGTATTAGTCACCAAGAGACCCAGTACTTC.